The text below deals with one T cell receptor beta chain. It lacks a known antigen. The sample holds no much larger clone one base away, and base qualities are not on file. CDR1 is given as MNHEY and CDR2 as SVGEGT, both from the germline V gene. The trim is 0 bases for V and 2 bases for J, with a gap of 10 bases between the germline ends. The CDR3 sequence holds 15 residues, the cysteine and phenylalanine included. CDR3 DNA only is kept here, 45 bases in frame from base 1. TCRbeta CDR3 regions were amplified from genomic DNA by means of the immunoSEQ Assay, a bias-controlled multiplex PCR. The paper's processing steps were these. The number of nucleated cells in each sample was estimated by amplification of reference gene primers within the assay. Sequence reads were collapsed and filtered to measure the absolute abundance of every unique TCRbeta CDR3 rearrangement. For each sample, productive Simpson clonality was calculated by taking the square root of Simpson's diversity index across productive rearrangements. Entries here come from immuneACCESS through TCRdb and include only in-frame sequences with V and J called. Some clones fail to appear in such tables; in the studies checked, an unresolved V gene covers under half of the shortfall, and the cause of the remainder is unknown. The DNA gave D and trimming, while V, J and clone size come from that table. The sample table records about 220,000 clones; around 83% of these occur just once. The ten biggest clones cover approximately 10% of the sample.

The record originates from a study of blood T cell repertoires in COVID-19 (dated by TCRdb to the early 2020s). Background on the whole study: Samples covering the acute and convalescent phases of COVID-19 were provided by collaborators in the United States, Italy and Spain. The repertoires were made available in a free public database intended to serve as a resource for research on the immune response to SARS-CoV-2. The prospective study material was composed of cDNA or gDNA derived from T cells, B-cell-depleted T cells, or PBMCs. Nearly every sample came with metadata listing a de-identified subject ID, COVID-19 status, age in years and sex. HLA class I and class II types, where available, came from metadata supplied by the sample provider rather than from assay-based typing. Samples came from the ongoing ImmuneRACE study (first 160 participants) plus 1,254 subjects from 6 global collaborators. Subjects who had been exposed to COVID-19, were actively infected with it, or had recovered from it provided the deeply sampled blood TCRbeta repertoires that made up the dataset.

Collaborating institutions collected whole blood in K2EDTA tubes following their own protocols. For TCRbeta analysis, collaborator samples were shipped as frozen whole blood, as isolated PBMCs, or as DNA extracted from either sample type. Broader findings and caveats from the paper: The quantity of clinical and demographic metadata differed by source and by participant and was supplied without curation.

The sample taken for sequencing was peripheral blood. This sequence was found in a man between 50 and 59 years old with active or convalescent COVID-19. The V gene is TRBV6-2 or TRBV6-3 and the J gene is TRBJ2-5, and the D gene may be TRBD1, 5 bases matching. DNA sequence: TGTGCCAGCAGTTACTCCCCGCAGGGACAAGAGACCCAGTACTTC. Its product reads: CASSYSPQGQETQYF.